This record covers a single T cell receptor beta chain. Antigen unknown. Diagnoses were established using clinical symptoms, serum thyroxine and TRAb, thyroid ultrasound and orbital computed tomography. The sample belongs to a study of T cells in Graves' hyperthyroidism and ophthalmopathy. Study context: Peripheral blood was drawn at first diagnosis, prior to all treatment. The study, taken as a whole, reports: Most clonotypes that expanded in the thyroid above 0.001 also showed up in blood.

Amplification yielded TCR beta CDR3 regions, with RNA transcripts as the source. TCR CDR3 underwent first-round RT-PCR with the HTBI primer set. TCRdb reprocessed the multiplex PCR reads via MiXCR and lists one record per CDR3 protein. The top ten hold about 14% of the sample, which has a few hundred thousand distinct CDR3 sequences, approximately 14% seen once. The sequenced sample consisted of blood. This receptor was obtained from a woman aged 18-29 years with Graves' hyperthyroidism.

CDR3 in DNA: TGTGCCAGCAGTTATGGGTGGGGTAAACCCCATGCCTACGAGCAGTACTTC. This gives the protein CASSYGWGKPHAYEQYF. V and J are TRBV6-9 and TRBJ2-7; D remains unclear. The CDR3 extends over 17 amino acids. Germline-derived CDR1 and CDR2 are MNHGY and SVAAGI. Trimming took 2 bases from V and 2 from J, leaving 19 bases between them.